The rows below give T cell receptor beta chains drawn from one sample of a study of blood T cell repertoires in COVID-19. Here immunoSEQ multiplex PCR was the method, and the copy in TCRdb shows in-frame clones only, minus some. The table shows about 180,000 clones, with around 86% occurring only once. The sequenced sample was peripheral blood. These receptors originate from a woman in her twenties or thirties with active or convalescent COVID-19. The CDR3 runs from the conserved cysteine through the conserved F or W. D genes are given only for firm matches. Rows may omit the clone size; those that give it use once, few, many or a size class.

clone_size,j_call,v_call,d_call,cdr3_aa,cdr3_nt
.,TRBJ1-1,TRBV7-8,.,CASSLIVQGEAFF,TGTGCCAGCAGTTTAATTGTCCAGGGGGAAGCTTTCTTT
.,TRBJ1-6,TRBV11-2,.,CASSLVLQKLDISGSPLHF,TGTGCCAGCAGCTTAGTCTTACAGAAACTCGACATATCCGGTTCACCCCTCCACTTT
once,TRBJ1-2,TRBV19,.,CASSIPGNYGYTF,TGTGCCAGTAGTATCCCGGGGAACTATGGCTACACCTTC
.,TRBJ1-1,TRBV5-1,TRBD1,CASSLQGARTEAFF,TGCGCCAGCAGCTTGCAGGGGGCGAGAACTGAAGCTTTCTTT
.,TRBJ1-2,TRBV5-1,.,CASSLDGGGRRGGKDGYTF,TGCGCCAGCAGCTTGGACGGGGGAGGGCGAAGGGGCGGTAAGGATGGCTACACCTTC
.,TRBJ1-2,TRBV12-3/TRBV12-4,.,CASSLTHYYGYTF,TGTGCCAGCAGCCTTACACATTACTATGGCTACACCTTC
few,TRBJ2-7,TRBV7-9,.,CASSSGETSYEQYF,TGTGCCAGCAGCTCCGGAGAGACCTCCTACGAGCAGTACTTC
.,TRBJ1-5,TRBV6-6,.,CASSRWTKPQHF,TGTGCCAGCAGCCGCTGGACTAAACCCCAGCATTTT
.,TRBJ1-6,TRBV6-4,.,CASSGGINSPLHF,TGTGCCAGCAGTGGAGGGATTAATTCACCCCTCCACTTT
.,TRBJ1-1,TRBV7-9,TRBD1,CASSRQGRRNTEAFF,TGTGCCAGCAGCCGACAGGGTCGTAGGAACACTGAAGCTTTCTTT
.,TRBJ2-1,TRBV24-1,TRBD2,CATSDTPGTSGRVSYNEQFF,TGTGCCACCAGTGATACGCCCGGGACTAGCGGGAGGGTCTCCTACAATGAGCAGTTCTTC
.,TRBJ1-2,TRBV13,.,CASSPDRINYGYTF,TGTGCCAGCAGCCCCGACAGGATTAACTATGGCTACACCTTC
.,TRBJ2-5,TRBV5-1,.,CASSLRQAAQETQYF,TGCGCCAGCAGCTTACGACAGGCGGCCCAAGAGACCCAGTACTTC
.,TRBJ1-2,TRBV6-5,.,CASSYLGQPYTF,TGTGCCAGCAGTTACCTGGGGCAGCCCTACACCTTC
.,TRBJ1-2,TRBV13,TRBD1,CASSRGQANYGYTF,TGTGCCAGCAGCCGGGGACAGGCCAACTATGGCTACACCTTC
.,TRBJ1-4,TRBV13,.,CASSLGRREREKLFF,TGTGCCAGCAGCTTAGGGCGGAGGGAGCGTGAAAAACTGTTTTTT
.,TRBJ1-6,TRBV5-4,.,CASSLGGSDSPLHF,TGTGCCAGCAGCTTGGGAGGGAGTGATTCACCCCTCCACTTT
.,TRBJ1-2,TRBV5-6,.,CASSSTVADYGYTF,TGTGCCAGCAGCTCGACAGTGGCGGACTATGGCTACACCTTC
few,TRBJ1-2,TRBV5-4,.,CASSPGAAPNYGYTF,TGTGCCAGCAGCCCAGGGGCCGCGCCTAACTATGGCTACACCTTC
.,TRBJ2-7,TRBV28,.,CASGRTSYEQYF,TGTGCCAGCGGGAGAACCTCCTACGAGCAGTACTTC
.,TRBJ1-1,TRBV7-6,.,CASSLLPLLNTEAFF,TGTGCCAGCAGCTTATTACCACTTCTGAACACTGAAGCTTTCTTT
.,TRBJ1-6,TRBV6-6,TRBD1,CASSSRDRGNSPLHF,TGTGCCAGCAGTTCACGGGACAGGGGCAATTCACCCCTCCACTTT
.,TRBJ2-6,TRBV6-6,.,CASSHSVGPGANVLTF,TGTGCCAGCAGTCATTCCGTTGGCCCTGGGGCCAACGTCCTGACTTTC
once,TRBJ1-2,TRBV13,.,CASSLEDGGSRNGYTF,TGTGCCAGCAGCTTAGAAGACGGGGGAAGTAGGAATGGCTACACCTTC
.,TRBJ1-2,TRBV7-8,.,CASSLDQGPTRNTF,TGTGCCAGCAGCTTAGATCAGGGGCCCACTCGGAACACCTTC
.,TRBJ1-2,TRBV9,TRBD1,CASSVAGDRGDYGYTF,TGTGCCAGCAGCGTAGCTGGGGACAGGGGTGACTATGGCTACACCTTC